The source of this T cell receptor beta chain is a study of CD8 T cells in ankylosing spondylitis. The CDR3 is 11 residues long. Germline V CDR1 and CDR2: MNHEY, SVGEGT. V was pared by 10 bases and J by 4 bases, with 8 bases between. In regard to this clonotype: Its specificity is unknown.

General study results and limits: Made up of eight or nine highly homologous variants, a TCR beta motif appeared characteristic of ankylosing spondylitis blood. Reactive arthritis synovial fluid and blood were previously reported to contain some motif variants. Disease-linked clones, CD8+, were relatively rare in peripheral blood.

In making TCR beta libraries, quantitative 5'-RACE with molecular barcodes was used. TCRdb passed the 5' RACE reads through MiXCR, listing each CDR3 protein once. The sample includes under 450,000 distinct CDR3 sequences, 20% to 25% of them seen just once. Sequenced: blood, either unsorted or a sorted T cell fraction (not recorded which). The chain couples TRBV6-2 or TRBV6-3 to TRBJ2-1; D call uncertain. The clonotype comes from a male donor with ankylosing spondylitis or in good health (not recorded which). CDR3 sequence (DNA): TGTGCCAACTTAGATTACAATGAGCAGTTCTTC. This translates into CANLDYNEQFF.